Here is one T cell receptor beta chain with its context. The sample belongs to a study of identical twins. TCRdb re-called the 5' RACE reads through MiXCR, storing one row per CDR3 protein. The sample comprises about 200,000 distinct CDR3 sequences, roughly 10% of which are singletons, and 10% rests with the top ten. Trimming took 4 bases from V and 4 from J, leaving 7 bases between them. The length of the CDR3 is 11 residues. Germline CDR1 and CDR2: SQVTM and ANQGSEA. The chain is built from TRBV29-1 and TRBJ2-5, with D uncertain. Sequenced: memory T cells sorted from blood. This TCR derives from a man aged 50 or older in good health. The CDR3 nucleotides are TGCAGCGTTGCAAAGGCAGAGACCCAGTACTTC. Residues: CSVAKAETQYF.